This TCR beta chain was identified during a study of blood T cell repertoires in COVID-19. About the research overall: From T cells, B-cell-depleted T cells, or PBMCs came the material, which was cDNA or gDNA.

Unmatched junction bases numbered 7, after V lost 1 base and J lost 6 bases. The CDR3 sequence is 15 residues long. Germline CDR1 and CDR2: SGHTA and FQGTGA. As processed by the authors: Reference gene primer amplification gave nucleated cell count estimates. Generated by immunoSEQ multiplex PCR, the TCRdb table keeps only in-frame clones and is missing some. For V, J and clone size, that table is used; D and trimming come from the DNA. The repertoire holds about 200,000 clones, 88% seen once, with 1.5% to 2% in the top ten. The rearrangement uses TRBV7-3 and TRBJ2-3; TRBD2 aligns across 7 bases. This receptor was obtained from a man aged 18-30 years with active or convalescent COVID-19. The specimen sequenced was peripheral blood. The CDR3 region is CASSLSPFGGDTQYF. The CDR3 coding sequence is TGTGCCAGCAGCTTAAGCCCTTTCGGGGGGGATACGCAGTATTTT.